This T cell receptor (beta chain) was retrieved from a study of CD8+ T cells in alopecia areata. Study-wide results and limits: There were also resident alphabeta T cells of normal skin sequenced in scalp samples.

Germline V CDR1 and CDR2: SEHNR, FQNEAQ (reference sequence). This CDR3 has 15 residues. PBMCs provided sorted CD4+ and CD8+ T cells. Investigators isolated RNA and reverse transcribed it into cDNA to act as the sequencing template. Clones were sequenced by immunoSEQ multiplex PCR, and TCRdb holds only the in-frame ones, with some missing. The sample has about 150,000 clones; around 57% are singletons. This clone has more than one count but fewer than ten. Its antigen is currently unknown. One junction end does not reproduce the germline sequence, and a read error may be involved. The chain links TRBV7-9 to TRBJ2-1, with TRBD2 matching over 10 bases. Sequenced material: CD4+ T cells sorted from blood. The clonotype comes from a human donor in good health. The CDR3: CASSLSSQGLAGEVF. The CDR3 DNA reads TGTGCCAGCAGCTTATCGTCACAGGGCCTAGCGGGGGAGGTCTTC.